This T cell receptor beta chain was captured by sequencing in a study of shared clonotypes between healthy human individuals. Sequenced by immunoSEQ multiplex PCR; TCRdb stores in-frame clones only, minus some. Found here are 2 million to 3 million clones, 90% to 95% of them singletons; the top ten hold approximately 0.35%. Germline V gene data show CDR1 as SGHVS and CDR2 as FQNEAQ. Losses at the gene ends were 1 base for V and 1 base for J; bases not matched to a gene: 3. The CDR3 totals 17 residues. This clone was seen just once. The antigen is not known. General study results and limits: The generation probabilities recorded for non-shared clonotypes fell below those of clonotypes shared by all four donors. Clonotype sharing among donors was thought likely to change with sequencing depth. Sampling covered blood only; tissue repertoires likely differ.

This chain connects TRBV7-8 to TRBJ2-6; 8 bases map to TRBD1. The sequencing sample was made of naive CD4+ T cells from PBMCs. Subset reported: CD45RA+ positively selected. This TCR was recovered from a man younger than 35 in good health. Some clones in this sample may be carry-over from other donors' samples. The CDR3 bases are TGTGCCAGCAGCTTAGGGACAGGGAGTTCTGGGGCCAACGTCCTGACTTTC. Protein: CASSLGTGSSGANVLTF.